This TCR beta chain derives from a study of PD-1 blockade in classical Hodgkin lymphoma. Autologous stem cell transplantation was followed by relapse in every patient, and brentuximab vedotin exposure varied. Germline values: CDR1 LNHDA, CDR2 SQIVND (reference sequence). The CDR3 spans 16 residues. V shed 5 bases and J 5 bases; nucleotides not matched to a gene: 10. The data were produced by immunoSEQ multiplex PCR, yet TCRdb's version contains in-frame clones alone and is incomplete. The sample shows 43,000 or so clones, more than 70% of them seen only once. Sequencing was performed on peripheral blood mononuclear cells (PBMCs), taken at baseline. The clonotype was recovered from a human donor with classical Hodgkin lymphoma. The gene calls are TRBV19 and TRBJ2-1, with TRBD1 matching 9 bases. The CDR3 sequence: CASSPYRDRVHNEQFF. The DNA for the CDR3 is TGTGCCAGTAGTCCATACCGGGACAGGGTCCACAATGAGCAGTTCTTC.